The rows below give T cell receptor beta chains drawn from one sample of a study of cytomegalovirus exposure and HLA in healthy donors. Produced via immunoSEQ multiplex PCR; TCRdb's table is partial and in-frame only. The sample lists about 180,000 clones, over 75% seen once, with over 2% in the top ten. Sequencing was carried out using PBMCs. These receptors all stem from a man aged 60-69 years in good health and CMV-seronegative. CDR3s include the opening cysteine and the closing phenylalanine or tryptophan. A D gene is named only where the DNA matches it firmly. Rows give clone size only sometimes, using once, few, many, or a class for an expanded clone.

>TRBV4-1|TRBJ2-2|few|-
CASSHGAANTGELFF
TGCGCCAGCAGCCATGGAGCAGCGAACACCGGGGAGCTGTTTTTT
>TRBV2|TRBJ2-7|few|-
CASSESTGQYF
TGTGCCAGCAGTGAGTCAACAGGGCAGTACTTC
>TRBV28|TRBJ2-2|few|TRBD1
CASSLGTGLNTGELFF
TGTGCCAGCAGCCTCGGGACAGGGCTGAACACCGGGGAGCTGTTTTTT
>TRBV5-1|TRBJ1-5|-|-
CASSLDRSNQPQHF
TGCGCCAGCAGCCTAGACAGGTCCAATCAGCCCCAGCATTTT
>TRBV4-2|TRBJ2-7|few|-
CASSQDSNLYEQYF
TGTGCCAGCAGCCAAGATTCTAACCTCTACGAGCAGTACTTC
>TRBV15|TRBJ2-6|few|-
CATRLGGATSGANVLTF
TGTGCCACCAGACTAGGAGGGGCCACCTCTGGGGCCAACGTCCTGACTTTC
>TRBV6-1|TRBJ2-1|few|-
CASSGTINEQFF
TGTGCCAGCAGTGGGACTATTAATGAGCAGTTCTTC
>TRBV30|TRBJ2-6|-|-
CALNRYPDSGANVLTF
TGTGCCTTAAACAGGTATCCCGACTCTGGGGCCAACGTCCTGACTTTC
>TRBV4-1|TRBJ2-7|-|TRBD1
CASSHADRASSYEQYF
TGCGCCAGCAGCCATGCCGACAGGGCCAGCTCCTACGAGCAGTACTTC
>TRBV6-1|TRBJ2-7|-|-
CASSVILDSYEQYF
TGTGCCAGCAGTGTTATTCTTGACAGCTACGAGCAGTACTTC
>TRBV29-1|TRBJ1-5|-|-
CSVAGGYNQPQNF
TGCAGCGTTGCGGGGGGCTACAATCAGCCCCAGAATTTT
>TRBV5-1|TRBJ2-3|-|-
CASSLEGVDTQYF
TGCGCCAGCAGCTTGGAGGGGGTAGATACGCAGTATTTT
>TRBV27|TRBJ2-7|-|TRBD2
CASRNTGTSRWEQYF
TGTGCCAGCAGGAACACCGGGACTAGTCGATGGGAGCAGTACTTC
>TRBV7-9|TRBJ2-3|-|-
CASSLEQGRDTQYF
TGTGCCAGCAGCTTAGAACAGGGACGGGATACGCAGTATTTT
>TRBV6-5|TRBJ1-1|-|TRBD1
CASSTRGPNTEAFF
TGTGCCAGCAGCACCAGGGGGCCCAACACTGAAGCTTTCTTT